This TCR beta chain was found in a study of control samples from healthy donors and cancer patients (dated by TCRdb to the early 2020s). On this clone itself: The target of this receptor is not known. No qualities accompany the bases; no much larger clone lies one base away.

The CDR3 sequence holds 14 residues, the cysteine and phenylalanine included. The entry retains the CDR3 DNA only, 42 bases that are in frame from base 1. Trimming costs V 0 bases and J 4 bases, and their ends lie 10 bases apart. Per the germline V gene, MGHRA is the CDR1 and YSYEKL is the CDR2. Receptor libraries were prepared by the immunoSEQ multiplex PCR assay. TCRdb's version of the immuneACCESS table is confined to in-frame rearrangements and falls short of the full clone set. An unresolved V gene accounts for under half of the shortfall where checked; the remainder is of unknown origin. The sample table records approximately 89,000 clones; 86% of these occur just once. Of the sample, around 21% is held by the ten largest clones.

This receptor chain uses TRBV4-1 and TRBJ2-7; the D gene is not confidently resolved. The receptor was isolated from a young man in good health. The sequenced material came from blood. The CDR3 is CASSQDRYGYEQYF. The DNA reads TGCGCCAGCAGCCAAGACAGGTACGGGTACGAGCAGTACTTC.